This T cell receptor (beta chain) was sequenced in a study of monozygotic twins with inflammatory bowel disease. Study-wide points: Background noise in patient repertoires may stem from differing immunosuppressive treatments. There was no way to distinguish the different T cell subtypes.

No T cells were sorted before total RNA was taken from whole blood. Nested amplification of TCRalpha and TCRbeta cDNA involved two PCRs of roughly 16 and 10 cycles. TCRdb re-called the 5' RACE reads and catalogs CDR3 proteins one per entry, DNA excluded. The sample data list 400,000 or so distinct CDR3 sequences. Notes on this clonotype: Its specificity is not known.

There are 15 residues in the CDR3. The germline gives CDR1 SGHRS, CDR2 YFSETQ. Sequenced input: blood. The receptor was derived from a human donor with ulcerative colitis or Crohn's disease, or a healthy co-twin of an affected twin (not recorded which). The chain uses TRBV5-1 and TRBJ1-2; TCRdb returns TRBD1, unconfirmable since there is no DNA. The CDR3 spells CASSLNWTGRYGYTF.